Listed here is a single TCR beta chain. Its target is not known. This sample stems from a study of cytomegalovirus exposure and HLA in healthy donors. The CDR3 is made up of 13 amino acids. Between the trimmed V and J ends, which lost 4 bases and 3 bases, there was a span of 11 bases. CDR1 is SGHDT and CDR2 is YYEEEE in the germline V gene. General study points: Later analysis suggested most CMV-associated TCR beta chains were HLA-restricted. Of the V segments, some could not be distinguished, including TRBV6-2 and TRBV6-3, and were excluded.

PCR involved 60 Vbeta and 13 Jbeta primers. The assay was immunoSEQ multiplex PCR, and TCRdb's table has in-frame clones only and misses some. Seen here are approximately 190,000 clones, 65% to 85% observed once, and the top ten hold approximately 3.8%. Sequences were obtained from PBMCs. The receptor's source is a man aged 45-65 years in good health and CMV-seronegative. This sequence joins TRBV5-6 and TRBJ2-7; D possibly corresponds to TRBD2 (5 bases). The chain's CDR3 is CASSRVGNYEQYF. In DNA form, the CDR3 reads TGTGCCAGCAGCCGAGTCGGGAACTACGAGCAGTACTTC.